This paragraph covers one T cell receptor beta chain sequence. Its antigen is still unknown. The sample belongs to a study of identical twins. Healthy Caucasians alone served as donors. V was shortened by 3 bases and J by 0 bases, with 12 bases between the two germline ends. CDR1 is MNHEY and CDR2 is SMNVEV in the germline V gene (reference sequence). This CDR3 is 15 amino acids long. TCRdb itself ran the 5' RACE reads through MiXCR, one entry per CDR3 protein. Here the sample spans some 1,600,000 distinct CDR3 sequences, under 35% being singletons. Whole-study findings and limits: Twin-shared out-of-frame alpha sequences showed excess low generation probability.

This TCR was sampled from a newborn girl in good health. Sequenced input: cord blood. The J gene is TRBJ2-7, the V gene TRBV27, with D perhaps assigned TRBD1 or TRBD2 (5 bases each). The CDR3 protein is CASSFSGPGSYEQYF. CDR3 nucleotide sequence: TGTGCCAGCAGTTTCTCGGGGCCGGGCTCCTACGAGCAGTACTTC.